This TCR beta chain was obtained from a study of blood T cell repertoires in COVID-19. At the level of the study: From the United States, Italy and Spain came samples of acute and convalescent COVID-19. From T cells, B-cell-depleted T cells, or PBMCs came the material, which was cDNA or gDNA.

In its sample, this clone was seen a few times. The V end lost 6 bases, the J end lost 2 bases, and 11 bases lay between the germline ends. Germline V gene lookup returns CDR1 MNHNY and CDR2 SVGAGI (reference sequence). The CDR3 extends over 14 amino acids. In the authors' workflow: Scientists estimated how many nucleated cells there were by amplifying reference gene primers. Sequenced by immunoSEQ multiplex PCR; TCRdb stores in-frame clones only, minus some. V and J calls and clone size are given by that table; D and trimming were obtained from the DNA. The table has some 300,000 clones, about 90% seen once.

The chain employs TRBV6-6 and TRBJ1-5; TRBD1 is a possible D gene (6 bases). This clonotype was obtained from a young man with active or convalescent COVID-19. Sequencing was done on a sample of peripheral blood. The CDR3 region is CASRGGGRNQPQHF. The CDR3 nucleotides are TGTGCCAGCAGGGGCGGGGGGCGCAATCAGCCCCAGCATTTT.